What follows is one T cell receptor beta chain and its context. Its antigen is undetermined. The sample belongs to a study of post-analysis software for immune sequencing data. Study overall: Progressive-relapsing, secondary progressive and relapsing-remitting multiple sclerosis were among the disease courses included.

Unique-molecular-identifier-tagged TCR beta cDNA libraries were used. With roughly 1 to 11 million T cells as the source, roughly 500,000 cDNA molecules resulted. TCRdb passed the PCR reads through MiXCR, listing each CDR3 protein once. This sample carries about 820,000 distinct CDR3 sequences, roughly 50% of them seen once, and the ten largest clones take approximately 4.2%. V was trimmed by 3 bases and J by 0 bases, leaving 9 bases between them. In germline, CDR1 is SGHVS, CDR2 FNYEAQ. The CDR3 runs 15 residues. Study outcomes and limitations: About 5 TRBV segments occurring more often in patients than controls included TRBV5-6, TRBV5-1 and TRBV20-1.

Sequencing was done on a sample of blood. This TCR derives from a girl between 10 and 17 years old with multiple sclerosis. The chain is built from TRBV7-6 and TRBJ1-5; D uncertain. CDR3 DNA: TGTGCCAGCAGCTTGACCGTGAATAGCAATCAGCCCCAGCATTTT. Its translation is CASSLTVNSNQPQHF.